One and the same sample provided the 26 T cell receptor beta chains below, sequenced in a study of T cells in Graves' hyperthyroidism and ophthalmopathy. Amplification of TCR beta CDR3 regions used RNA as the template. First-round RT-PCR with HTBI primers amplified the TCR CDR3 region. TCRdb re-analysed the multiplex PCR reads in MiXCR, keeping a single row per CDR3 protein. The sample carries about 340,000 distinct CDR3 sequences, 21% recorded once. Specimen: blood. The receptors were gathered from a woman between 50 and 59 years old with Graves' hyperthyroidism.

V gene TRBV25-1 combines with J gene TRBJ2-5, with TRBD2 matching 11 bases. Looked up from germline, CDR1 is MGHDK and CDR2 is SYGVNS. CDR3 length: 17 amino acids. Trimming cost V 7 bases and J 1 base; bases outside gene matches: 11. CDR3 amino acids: CASTSPGLAGGQETQYF. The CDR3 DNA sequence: TGTGCCAGCACCTCCCCGGGGCTAGCGGGAGGCCAAGAGACCCAGTACTTC. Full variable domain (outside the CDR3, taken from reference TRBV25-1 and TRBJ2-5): EADIYQTPRYLVIGTGKKITLECSQTMGHDKMYWYQQDPGMELHLIHYSYGVNSTEKGDLSSESTVSRIRTEHFPLTLESARPSHTSQYLCASTSPGLAGGQETQYFGPGTRLLVL.

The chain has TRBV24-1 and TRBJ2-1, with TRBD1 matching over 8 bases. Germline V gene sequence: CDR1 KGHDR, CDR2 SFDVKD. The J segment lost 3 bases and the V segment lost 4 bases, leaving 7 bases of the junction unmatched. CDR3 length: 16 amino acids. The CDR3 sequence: CATSESGQGDYNEQFF. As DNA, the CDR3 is TGTGCCACCAGTGAATCCGGACAGGGCGACTACAATGAGCAGTTCTTC.

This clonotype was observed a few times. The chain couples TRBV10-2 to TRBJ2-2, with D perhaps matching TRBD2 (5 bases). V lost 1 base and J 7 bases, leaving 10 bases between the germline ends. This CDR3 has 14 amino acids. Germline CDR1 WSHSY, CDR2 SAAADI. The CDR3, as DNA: TGCGCCAGCAGTGAGTTAGGGAGTGGCGGGGAGCTGTTTTTT. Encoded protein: CASSELGSGGELFF.

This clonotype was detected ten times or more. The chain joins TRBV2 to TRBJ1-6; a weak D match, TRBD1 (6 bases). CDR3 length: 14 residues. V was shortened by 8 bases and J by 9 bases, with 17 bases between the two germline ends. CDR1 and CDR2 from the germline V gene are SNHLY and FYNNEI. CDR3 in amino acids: CASGSGQGISPLHF. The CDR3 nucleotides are TGTGCCAGCGGCTCAGGTCAGGGGATTTCACCCCTCCACTTT. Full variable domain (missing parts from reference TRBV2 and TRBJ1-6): EPEVTQTPSHQVTQMGQEVILRCVPISNHLYFYWYRQILGQKVEFLVSFYNNEISEKSEIFDDQFSVERPDGSNFTLKIRSTKLEDSAMYFCASGSGQGISPLHFGNGTRLTVT.

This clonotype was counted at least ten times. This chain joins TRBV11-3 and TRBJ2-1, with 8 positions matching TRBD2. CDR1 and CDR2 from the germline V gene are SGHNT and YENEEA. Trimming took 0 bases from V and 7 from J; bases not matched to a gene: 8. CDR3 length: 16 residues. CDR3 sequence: CASSLDQLAGLNEQFF. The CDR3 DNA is TGTGCCAGCAGCTTAGATCAATTAGCGGGGCTTAATGAGCAGTTCTTC.

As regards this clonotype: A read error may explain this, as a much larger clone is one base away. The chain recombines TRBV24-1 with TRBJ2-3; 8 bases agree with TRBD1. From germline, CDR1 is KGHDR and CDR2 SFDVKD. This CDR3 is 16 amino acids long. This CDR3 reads CTTSDNGQGGTDTQYF. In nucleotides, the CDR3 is TGTACCACCAGTGACAATGGACAGGGCGGGACAGATACGCAGTATTTT.

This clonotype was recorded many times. CDR3 nucleotide sequence: TGTGCCAGTCACCGAGGGGCGGGACAACTCTCCTACGAGCAGTACTTC. Protein: CASHRGAGQLSYEQYF. The V and J genes are TRBV27 and TRBJ2-7; possibly TRBD1 or TRBD2 for D (6 bases each). Germline values: CDR1 MNHEY, CDR2 SMNVEV (reference sequence). This CDR3 spans 16 amino acids. V gave up 9 bases and J gave up 0 bases, with 21 bases separating them.

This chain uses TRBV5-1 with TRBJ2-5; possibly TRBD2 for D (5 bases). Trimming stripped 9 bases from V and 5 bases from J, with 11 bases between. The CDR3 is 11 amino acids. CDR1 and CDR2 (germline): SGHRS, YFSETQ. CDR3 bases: TGCGCCACCCACCGGAGGGAGACCCAGTACTTC. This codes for CATHRRETQYF. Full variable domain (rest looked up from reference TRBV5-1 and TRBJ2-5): KAGVTQTPRYLIKTRGQQVTLSCSPISGHRSVSWYQQTPGQGLQFLFEYFSETQRNKGNFPGRFSGRQFSNSRSEMNVSTLELGDSALYLCATHRRETQYFGPGTRLLVL.

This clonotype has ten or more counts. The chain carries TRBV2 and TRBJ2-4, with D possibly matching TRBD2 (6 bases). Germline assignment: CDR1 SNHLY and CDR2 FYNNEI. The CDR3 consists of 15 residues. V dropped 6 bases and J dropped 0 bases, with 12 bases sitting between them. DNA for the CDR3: TGTGCCAGCAGGGGGACTTATCTAGCCAAAAACATTCAGTACTTC. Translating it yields CASRGTYLAKNIQYF.

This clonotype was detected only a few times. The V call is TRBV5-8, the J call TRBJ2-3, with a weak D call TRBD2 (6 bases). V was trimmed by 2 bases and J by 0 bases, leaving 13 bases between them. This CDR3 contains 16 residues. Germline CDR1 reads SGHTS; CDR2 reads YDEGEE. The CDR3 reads CASSFWGVPSTDTQYF. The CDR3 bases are TGTGCCAGCAGCTTTTGGGGGGTACCTAGCACAGATACGCAGTATTTT.

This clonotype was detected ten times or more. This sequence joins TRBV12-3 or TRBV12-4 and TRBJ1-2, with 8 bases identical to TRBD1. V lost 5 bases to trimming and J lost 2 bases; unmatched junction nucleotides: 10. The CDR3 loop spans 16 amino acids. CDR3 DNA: TGTGCCAGCAGTCTGGACAGGGCAGGGCTAAACTATGGCTACACCTTC. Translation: CASSLDRAGLNYGYTF.

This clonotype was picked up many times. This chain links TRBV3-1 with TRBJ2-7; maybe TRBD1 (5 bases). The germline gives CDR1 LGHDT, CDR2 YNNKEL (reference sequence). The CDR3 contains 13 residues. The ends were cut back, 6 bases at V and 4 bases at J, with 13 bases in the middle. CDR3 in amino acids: CASSRSDRYEQYF. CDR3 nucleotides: TGTGCCAGCAGTCGAAGCGACAGATACGAGCAGTACTTC.

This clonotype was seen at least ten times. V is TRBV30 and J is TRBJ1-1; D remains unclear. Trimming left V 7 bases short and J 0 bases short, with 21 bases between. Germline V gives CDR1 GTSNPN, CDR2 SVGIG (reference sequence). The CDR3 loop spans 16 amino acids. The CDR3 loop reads CAFYLGVPRMNTEAFF. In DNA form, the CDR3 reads TGTGCCTTCTATCTTGGGGTTCCGCGAATGAACACTGAAGCTTTCTTT.

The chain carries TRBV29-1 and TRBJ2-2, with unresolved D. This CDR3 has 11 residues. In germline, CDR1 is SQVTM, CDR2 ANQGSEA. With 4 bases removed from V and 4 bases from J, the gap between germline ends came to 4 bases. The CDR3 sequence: CSVASTGELFF. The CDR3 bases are TGCAGCGTTGCTAGCACCGGGGAGCTGTTTTTT.

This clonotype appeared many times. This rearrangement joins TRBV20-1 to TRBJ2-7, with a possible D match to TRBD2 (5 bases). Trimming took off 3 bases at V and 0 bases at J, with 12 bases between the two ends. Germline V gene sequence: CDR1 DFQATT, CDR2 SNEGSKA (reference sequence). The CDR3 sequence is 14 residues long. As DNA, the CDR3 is TGCAGTGCTAGGTCGACTATTAGCTCCTACGAGCAGTACTTC. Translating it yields CSARSTISSYEQYF.

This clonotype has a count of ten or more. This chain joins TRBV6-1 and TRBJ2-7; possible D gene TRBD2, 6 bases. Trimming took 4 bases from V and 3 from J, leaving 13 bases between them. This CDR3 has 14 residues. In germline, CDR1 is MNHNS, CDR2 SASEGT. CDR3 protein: CASSGSGLNYEQYF. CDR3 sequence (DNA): TGTGCCAGCAGTGGGAGCGGGCTAAACTACGAGCAGTACTTC.

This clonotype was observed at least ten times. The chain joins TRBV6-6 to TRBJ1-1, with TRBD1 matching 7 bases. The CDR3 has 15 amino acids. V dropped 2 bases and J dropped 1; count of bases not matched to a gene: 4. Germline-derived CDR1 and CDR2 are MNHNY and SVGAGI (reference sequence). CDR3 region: CASSYNPGGNTEAFF. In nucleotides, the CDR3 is TGTGCCAGCAGTTACAACCCAGGGGGGAACACTGAAGCTTTCTTT.

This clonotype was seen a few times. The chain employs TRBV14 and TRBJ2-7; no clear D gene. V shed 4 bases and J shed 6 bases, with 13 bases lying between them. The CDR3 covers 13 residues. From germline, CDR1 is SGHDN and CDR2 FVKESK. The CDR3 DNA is TGTGCCAGCAGCCTAAGGGTCTCAAGCGAGCAGTACTTC. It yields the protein CASSLRVSSEQYF. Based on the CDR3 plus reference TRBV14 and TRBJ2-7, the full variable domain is EAGVTQFPSHSVIEKGQTVTLRCDPISGHDNLYWYRRVMGKEIKFLLHFVKESKQDESGMPNNRFLAERTGGTYSTLKVQPAELEDSGVYFCASSLRVSSEQYFGPGTRLTVT.

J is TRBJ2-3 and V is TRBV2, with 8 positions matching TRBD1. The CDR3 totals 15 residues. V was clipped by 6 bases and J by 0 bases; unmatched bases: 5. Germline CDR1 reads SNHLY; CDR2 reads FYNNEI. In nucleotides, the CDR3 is TGTGCCAGCAGAACAGGGGGTGCTAGCACAGATACGCAGTATTTT. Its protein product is CASRTGGASTDTQYF.

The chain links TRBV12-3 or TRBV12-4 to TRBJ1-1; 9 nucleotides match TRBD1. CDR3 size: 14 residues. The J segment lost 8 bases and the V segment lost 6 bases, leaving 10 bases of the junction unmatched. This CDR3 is CASSTGGAFSEAFF. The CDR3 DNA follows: TGTGCCAGCAGCACAGGGGGCGCGTTCTCCGAAGCTTTCTTT.

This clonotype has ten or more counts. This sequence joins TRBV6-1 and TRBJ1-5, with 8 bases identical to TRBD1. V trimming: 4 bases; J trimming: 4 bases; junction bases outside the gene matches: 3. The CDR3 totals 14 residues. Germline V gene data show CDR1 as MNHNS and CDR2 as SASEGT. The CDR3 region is CASSADRGNQPQHF. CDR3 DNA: TGTGCCAGCAGTGCCGACAGGGGTAATCAGCCCCAGCATTTT.

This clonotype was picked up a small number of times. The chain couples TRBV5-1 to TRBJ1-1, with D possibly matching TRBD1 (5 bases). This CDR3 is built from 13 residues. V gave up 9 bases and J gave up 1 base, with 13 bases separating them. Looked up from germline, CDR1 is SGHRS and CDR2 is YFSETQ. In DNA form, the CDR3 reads TGCGCCACCTCGAGAGGGGAGAACACTGAAGCTTTCTTT. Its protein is CATSRGENTEAFF.

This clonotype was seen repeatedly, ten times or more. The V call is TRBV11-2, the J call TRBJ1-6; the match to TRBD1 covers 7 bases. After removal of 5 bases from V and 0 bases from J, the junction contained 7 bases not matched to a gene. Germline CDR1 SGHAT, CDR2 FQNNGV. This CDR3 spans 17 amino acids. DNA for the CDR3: TGTGCCAGCAGCACCGGACAGGCGAGCTCCTATAATTCACCCCTCCACTTT. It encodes CASSTGQASSYNSPLHF.

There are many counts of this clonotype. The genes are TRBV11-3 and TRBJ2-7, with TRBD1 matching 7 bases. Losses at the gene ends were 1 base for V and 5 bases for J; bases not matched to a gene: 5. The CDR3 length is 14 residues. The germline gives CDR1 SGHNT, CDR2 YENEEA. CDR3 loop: CASSLGDRVNEQYF. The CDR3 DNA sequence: TGTGCCAGCAGCTTAGGTGACAGGGTAAACGAGCAGTACTTC.

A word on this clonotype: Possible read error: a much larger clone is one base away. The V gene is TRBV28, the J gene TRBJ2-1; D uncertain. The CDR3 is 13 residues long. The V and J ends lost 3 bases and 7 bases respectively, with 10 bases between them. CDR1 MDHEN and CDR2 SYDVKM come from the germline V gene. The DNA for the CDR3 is TGTGCCAGCAGTTTCGACCGGAAGAATGAGCAGTTCTTC. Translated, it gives CASSFDRKNEQFF.

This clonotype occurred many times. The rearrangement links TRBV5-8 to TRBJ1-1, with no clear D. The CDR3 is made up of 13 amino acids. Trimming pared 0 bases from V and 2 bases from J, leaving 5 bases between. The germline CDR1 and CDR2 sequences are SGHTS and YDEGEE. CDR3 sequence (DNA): TGTGCCAGCAGCTTGGGGTTCAACACTGAAGCTTTCTTT. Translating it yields CASSLGFNTEAFF.